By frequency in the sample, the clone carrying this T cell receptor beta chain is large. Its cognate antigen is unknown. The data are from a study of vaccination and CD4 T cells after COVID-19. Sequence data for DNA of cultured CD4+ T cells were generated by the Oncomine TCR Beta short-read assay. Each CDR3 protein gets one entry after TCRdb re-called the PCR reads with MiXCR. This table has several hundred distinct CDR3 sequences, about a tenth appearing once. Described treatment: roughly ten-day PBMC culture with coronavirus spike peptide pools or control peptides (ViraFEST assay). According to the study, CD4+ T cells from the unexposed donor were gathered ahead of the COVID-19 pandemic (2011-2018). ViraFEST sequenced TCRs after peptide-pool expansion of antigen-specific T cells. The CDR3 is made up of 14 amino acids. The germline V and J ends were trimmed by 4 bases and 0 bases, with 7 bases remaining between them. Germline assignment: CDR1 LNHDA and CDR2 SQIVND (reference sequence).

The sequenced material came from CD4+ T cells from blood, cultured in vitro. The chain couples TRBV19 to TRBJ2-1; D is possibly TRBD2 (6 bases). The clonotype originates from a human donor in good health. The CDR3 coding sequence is TGTGCCAGTAGTACGGAGGGCTCCTACAATGAGCAGTTCTTC. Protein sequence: CASSTEGSYNEQFF.